The 17 T cell receptor beta chains given below trace back to one sample, sequenced in a study of T-cell reconstitution after alpha-beta-depleted transplantation in children. Unique molecular identifiers were used to barcode this TCRbeta library. One entry per CDR3 protein, called by TCRdb with MiXCR from the PCR reads. The sample lists hundreds of thousands of distinct CDR3 sequences, 15% to 20% seen once, with approximately 1% in the top ten. The specimen comprised PBMCs from the stem cell graft donor, sampled from the stem cell graft. The source of these receptors is a human donor who donated a stem cell graft to a child with acute myeloid leukemia.

The chain uses TRBV20-1 and TRBJ2-7, with a weak D call TRBD1 (5 bases). This CDR3 region has 12 residues. Trimming pared 3 bases from V and 0 bases from J, leaving 6 bases between. Germline CDR1 reads DFQATT; CDR2 reads SNEGSKA (reference sequence). CDR3 bases: TGCAGTGCTAGGGGGCCCTCCTACGAGCAGTACTTC. Translated: CSARGPSYEQYF.

The CDR3 protein is CASSSRASVYGYTF. CDR3 nucleotide sequence: TGTGCCAGCAGTAGCCGGGCCTCCGTATATGGCTACACCTTC. The rearrangement uses TRBV12-3 or TRBV12-4 and TRBJ1-2, with D unresolved. The CDR3 extends over 14 amino acids. Deletions cut 5 bases from V and 5 bases from J, with 15 bases between.

As concerns this clonotype: A much more abundant neighbour one base away suggests this may be a read error. The chain has TRBV7-9 and TRBJ1-1, with 9 bases matching TRBD1. V gave up 6 bases and J gave up 7 bases; unmatched junction bases: 9. The V gene's germline CDR1 is SEHNR and CDR2 FQNEAQ (reference sequence). The CDR3 is 14 residues long. CDR3 protein: CASRRGQGKGEAFF. In DNA form, the CDR3 reads TGTGCCAGCAGAAGGGGACAGGGAAAGGGTGAAGCTTTCTTT. Full variable domain (missing parts from reference TRBV7-9 and TRBJ1-1): DTGVSQNPRHKITKRGQNVTFRCDPISEHNRLYWYRQTLGQGPEFLTYFQNEAQLEKSRLLSDRFSAERPKGSFSTLEIQRTEQGDSAMYLCASRRGQGKGEAFFGQGTRLTVV.

In its sample, this clonotype was seen a few times. This chain connects TRBV7-9 to TRBJ1-5; D is unresolved. Trimming removed 6 bases at V and 3 bases at J, with 9 bases between. The length of the CDR3 is 13 residues. Germline V gene lookup returns CDR1 SEHNR and CDR2 FQNEAQ (reference sequence). The CDR3 sequence: CASRAGNNQPQHF. The DNA of the CDR3 is TGTGCCAGCAGGGCCGGGAACAATCAGCCCCAGCATTTT.

This clonotype was seen repeatedly, ten times or more. As DNA, the CDR3 is TGTGCCAGCAGAGGGACCGGAGGTATCTACAATGAGCAGTTCTTC. Protein: CASRGTGGIYNEQFF. The rearrangement uses TRBV7-2 and TRBJ2-1, with D possibly called TRBD1 or TRBD2 (5 bases each). Trimming removed 6 bases from V and 3 bases from J, with 15 bases in between. CDR3 size: 15 residues. Germline V gives CDR1 SGHTA, CDR2 FQGNSA.

This clonotype was found many times. The chain combines TRBV20-1 with TRBJ2-5; TRBD1 is a possible D gene (6 bases). This CDR3 contains 14 residues. Germline CDR1 reads DFQATT; CDR2 reads SNEGSKA (reference sequence). V was shortened by 6 bases and J by 1 base, with 15 bases between the two germline ends. The CDR3 coding sequence is TGCAGTGCGGCGGGCCGGACAGTCCAAGAGACCCAGTACTTC. This codes for CSAAGRTVQETQYF.

The J gene is TRBJ2-7, the V gene TRBV20-1; D is unclear. Trimming shortened V by 0 bases and J by 1 base, and 7 bases separated the two germline ends. The CDR3 has 13 residues. Per germline, CDR1 DFQATT and CDR2 SNEGSKA (reference sequence). CDR3 residues: CSARDSFSYEQYF. As DNA, the CDR3 is TGCAGTGCTAGAGACAGTTTTTCCTACGAGCAGTACTTC.

This clonotype has more than one count but fewer than ten. This rearrangement joins TRBV27 to TRBJ1-6; maybe TRBD1 (5 bases). Germline V gene data show CDR1 as MNHEY and CDR2 as SMNVEV (reference sequence). This CDR3 contains 14 residues. V was trimmed by 3 bases and J by 7 bases, leaving 10 bases between them. The CDR3: CASSFGSGNSPLHF. The CDR3 DNA reads TGTGCCAGCAGTTTCGGGTCAGGGAATTCACCCCTCCACTTT.

This clonotype has ten or more counts. The gene calls are TRBV6-5 and TRBJ1-4; D call uncertain. The CDR3 contains 14 residues. Deletions cut 2 bases from V and 4 bases from J, with 8 bases between. Germline V lookup: CDR1 MNHEY, CDR2 SVGAGI. This chain's CDR3 is CASSYTGNNEKLFF. The CDR3 coding sequence is TGTGCCAGCAGTTACACCGGGAATAATGAAAAACTGTTTTTT.

The chain recombines TRBV29-1 with TRBJ1-3; 9 bases map to TRBD1. CDR3 length equals 14 residues. Germline assignment: CDR1 SQVTM and CDR2 ANQGSEA. Trimming at V came to 7 bases and at J to 4 bases, leaving 8 bases not matched to a gene. The CDR3 coding sequence is TGCAGCGCCGGAGGACAGGGGTACGGAAACACCATATATTTT. As protein: CSAGGQGYGNTIYF. Drawing the rest from reference TRBV29-1 and TRBJ1-3, the complete variable domain is SAVISQKPSRDICQRGTSLTIQCQVDSQVTMMFWYRQQPGQSLTLIATANQGSEATYESGFVIDKFPISRPNLTFSTLTVSNMSPEDSSIYLCSAGGQGYGNTIYFGEGSWLTVV.

V is TRBV29-1 and J is TRBJ2-1; TRBD1 matches 8 bases. Germline assignment: CDR1 SQVTM and CDR2 ANQGSEA. J gave up 5 bases and V 7 bases, and 10 bases lay outside the gene matches. The CDR3 has 14 residues. The CDR3 sequence: CSGKPRQGNNEQFF. The CDR3 coding sequence is TGCAGCGGTAAACCGAGACAGGGGAACAATGAGCAGTTCTTC.

This clonotype was seen more than once but under ten times. The chain joins TRBV7-2 to TRBJ2-7; D is unclear. V lost 2 bases, J lost 5 bases, and 10 bases lay in between. The length of the CDR3 is 13 residues. Germline CDR1 SGHTA, CDR2 FQGNSA. CDR3 sequence (DNA): TGTGCCAGCAGCTTAATGGTGGGGAACGAGCAGTACGTC. It translates to CASSLMVGNEQYV.

This clonotype was counted ten times or more. The V and J genes are TRBV12-3 or TRBV12-4 and TRBJ2-1; no clear D. The CDR3 length is 11 residues. Trimming stripped 5 bases from V and 10 bases from J, with 9 bases between. This chain's CDR3 is CASSPPEEQFF. CDR3 sequence (DNA): TGTGCCAGCAGTCCCCCGGAGGAGCAGTTCTTC.

This clonotype has at least ten counts. The V gene is TRBV29-1, the J gene TRBJ1-6; D is undetermined. The V gene's germline CDR1 is SQVTM and CDR2 ANQGSEA. This CDR3 spans 13 amino acids. The V end lost 4 bases, the J end lost 7 bases, and 11 bases lay between the germline ends. CDR3 in amino acids: CSVAGGTNSPLHF. The DNA for the CDR3 is TGCAGCGTTGCGGGCGGTACGAATTCACCCCTCCACTTT.

This clonotype was recorded many times. The V gene is TRBV6-5, the J gene TRBJ2-1, with D possibly being TRBD1 (5 bases). The V and J ends lost 6 bases and 6 bases respectively, with 9 bases between them. The CDR3 totals 12 residues. The germline V gene has CDR1 MNHEY and CDR2 SVGAGI. The CDR3: CASSSGFNEQFF. Here the CDR3 DNA reads TGTGCCAGCAGCTCAGGGTTCAATGAGCAGTTCTTC.

There are a few counts of this clonotype. The chain joins TRBV5-6 to TRBJ2-7; D is uncertain. Germline V CDR1 and CDR2: SGHDT, YYEEEE. CDR3 length: 13 amino acids. Trimming took off 0 bases at V and 6 bases at J, with 10 bases between the two ends. CDR3: CASSLAPGREQYV. CDR3 bases: TGTGCCAGCAGCTTGGCTCCCGGGCGCGAGCAGTACGTC.

This clonotype was seen ten or more times. The J gene is TRBJ2-5, the V gene TRBV11-2; the D is unclear. The CDR3 is 15 residues long. V was clipped by 5 bases and J by 1 base, with 14 bases between them. Germline V gives CDR1 SGHAT, CDR2 FQNNGV. The CDR3 bases are TGTGCCAGCAGCCCCCCACCTTTGCGCCAAGAGACCCAGTACTTC. Encoded protein: CASSPPPLRQETQYF.